Listed below are T cell receptor beta chains from one sample, sequenced in a study of CD8+ T cells in alopecia areata. Assay used: immunoSEQ multiplex PCR; TCRdb lists only in-frame clones, some missing. The sample yields some 130,000 clones, 49% seen once. Here the sequenced sample was CD8+ T cells sorted from blood, taken at week 0. The origin of the receptors is a human donor with alopecia areata. Each CDR3 is given with its conserved first and last residue. The order of the fields is CDR3 DNA, CDR3 protein, V gene, J gene, D gene, clone size. A D gene is named only where the DNA matches it firmly. Size is omitted from some rows. Given values are once, few, many or a class for expanded clones.

cdr3_nt: TGTGCCTGGAGTCTTACTAGCGGGGGGCAAGAGACCCAGTACTTC
cdr3_aa: CAWSLTSGGQETQYF
v_call: TRBV30
j_call: TRBJ2-5
d_call: TRBD2
clone_size: -

cdr3_nt: TGTGCCAGCAGCCATGGAGCTAATGAAAAACTGTTTTTT
cdr3_aa: CASSHGANEKLFF
v_call: TRBV13
j_call: TRBJ1-4
d_call: -
clone_size: few

cdr3_nt: TGCGCCAGCAGTGTTACAGGGGGGGACTATGGCTACACCTTC
cdr3_aa: CASSVTGGDYGYTF
v_call: TRBV5-1
j_call: TRBJ1-2
d_call: TRBD1
clone_size: -

cdr3_nt: TGTGCCAGCAGGAGGGACTCATCCTACGAGCAGTACTTC
cdr3_aa: CASRRDSSYEQYF
v_call: TRBV6-5
j_call: TRBJ2-7
d_call: -
clone_size: -

cdr3_nt: TGTGCCATTGGGGCGACAGTTGGTGAAGCTTTCTTT
cdr3_aa: CAIGATVGEAFF
v_call: TRBV19
j_call: TRBJ1-1
d_call: -
clone_size: -

cdr3_nt: TGCGCCAGCAGCCAAGACCCCCTGGGGGGGGAGGAGACAGATACGCAGTATTTT
cdr3_aa: CASSQDPLGGEETDTQYF
v_call: TRBV4-1
j_call: TRBJ2-3
d_call: TRBD2
clone_size: -

cdr3_nt: TGCAGCGTTGAAGCCTGGACAGGGGAGGACTATGGCTACACCTTC
cdr3_aa: CSVEAWTGEDYGYTF
v_call: TRBV29-1
j_call: TRBJ1-2
d_call: TRBD1
clone_size: -

cdr3_nt: TGTGCCAGCAGCTTGGAGGGGGGAAATTCACCCCTCCACTTT
cdr3_aa: CASSLEGGNSPLHF
v_call: TRBV5-6
j_call: TRBJ1-6
d_call: -
clone_size: few

cdr3_nt: TGCGCCAGCAGCCCCATAGCGGGGGGGTACAATGAGCAGTTCTTC
cdr3_aa: CASSPIAGGYNEQFF
v_call: TRBV5-1
j_call: TRBJ2-1
d_call: TRBD2
clone_size: -

cdr3_nt: TGTGCCAGCAGGGGAGAGGACCATCGCAGCGAGCAGTACTTC
cdr3_aa: CASRGEDHRSEQYF
v_call: TRBV7-9
j_call: TRBJ2-7
d_call: -
clone_size: few

cdr3_nt: TGTGCCAGCAGCTTATCCTGGCGGGCCATCGAAGAGACCCAGTACTTC
cdr3_aa: CASSLSWRAIEETQYF
v_call: TRBV5-6
j_call: TRBJ2-5
d_call: -
clone_size: few

cdr3_nt: TGTGCCAGCAGCGGCCACAGGGTGGGTAATCAGCCCCAGCATTTT
cdr3_aa: CASSGHRVGNQPQHF
v_call: TRBV7-8
j_call: TRBJ1-5
d_call: -
clone_size: once

cdr3_nt: TGTGCCAGCAGCTCCCTGACTAGCGGGGTGGCAGATACGCAGTATTTT
cdr3_aa: CASSSLTSGVADTQYF
v_call: TRBV13
j_call: TRBJ2-3
d_call: TRBD2
clone_size: -

cdr3_nt: TGCAGCACGGGGGAGGGCAATGAGCAGTTCTTC
cdr3_aa: CSTGEGNEQFF
v_call: TRBV29-1
j_call: TRBJ2-1
d_call: TRBD2
clone_size: once

cdr3_nt: TGTGCCAGCAGCTTAGATCCGGGACGGAGCACAGATACGCAGTATTTT
cdr3_aa: CASSLDPGRSTDTQYF
v_call: TRBV7-9
j_call: TRBJ2-3
d_call: -
clone_size: -

cdr3_nt: TGTGCCAGCAGCGTCGCCGGGGTAACAGATACGCAGTATTTT
cdr3_aa: CASSVAGVTDTQYF
v_call: TRBV9
j_call: TRBJ2-3
d_call: -
clone_size: -

cdr3_nt: TGCGCCAGCAGCCAAGGGGGGAACGGCTACACCTTC
cdr3_aa: CASSQGGNGYTF
v_call: TRBV4-1
j_call: TRBJ1-2
d_call: -
clone_size: -

cdr3_nt: TGTGCCTGGAGTGTACTAGGGAACACTGAAGCTTTCTTT
cdr3_aa: CAWSVLGNTEAFF
v_call: TRBV30
j_call: TRBJ1-1
d_call: -
clone_size: few

cdr3_nt: TGTGCCAGCAGCCCCGAGGCGGGGGCCCTCTACAATGAGCAGTTCTTC
cdr3_aa: CASSPEAGALYNEQFF
v_call: TRBV7-8
j_call: TRBJ2-1
d_call: -
clone_size: -

cdr3_nt: TGCGCCAGCAGCCAGAGAGGGGGGGCCTACAATGAGCAGTTCTTC
cdr3_aa: CASSQRGGAYNEQFF
v_call: TRBV5-1
j_call: TRBJ2-1
d_call: -
clone_size: -

cdr3_nt: TGTGCCAGCAGCCAAGGGACAGGGGGTGTAAAACTGTTTTTT
cdr3_aa: CASSQGTGGVKLFF
v_call: TRBV6-5
j_call: TRBJ1-4
d_call: TRBD1
clone_size: -

cdr3_nt: TGTGCCAGCAGCTTTCCCGACAGGACCCACTACGAGCAGTACTTC
cdr3_aa: CASSFPDRTHYEQYF
v_call: TRBV5-6
j_call: TRBJ2-7
d_call: -
clone_size: few